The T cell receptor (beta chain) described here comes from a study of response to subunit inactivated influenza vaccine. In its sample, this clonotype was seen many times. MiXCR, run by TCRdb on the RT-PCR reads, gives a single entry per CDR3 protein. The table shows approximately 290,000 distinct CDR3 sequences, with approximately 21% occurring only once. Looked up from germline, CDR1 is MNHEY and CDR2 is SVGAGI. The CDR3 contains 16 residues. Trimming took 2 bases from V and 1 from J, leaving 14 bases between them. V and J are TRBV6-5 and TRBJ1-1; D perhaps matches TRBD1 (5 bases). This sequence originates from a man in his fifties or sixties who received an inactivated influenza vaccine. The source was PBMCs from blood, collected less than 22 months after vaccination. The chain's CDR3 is CASSYGAHPSNTEAFF. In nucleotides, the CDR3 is TGTGCCAGCAGTTACGGGGCCCATCCATCGAACACTGAAGCTTTCTTT.